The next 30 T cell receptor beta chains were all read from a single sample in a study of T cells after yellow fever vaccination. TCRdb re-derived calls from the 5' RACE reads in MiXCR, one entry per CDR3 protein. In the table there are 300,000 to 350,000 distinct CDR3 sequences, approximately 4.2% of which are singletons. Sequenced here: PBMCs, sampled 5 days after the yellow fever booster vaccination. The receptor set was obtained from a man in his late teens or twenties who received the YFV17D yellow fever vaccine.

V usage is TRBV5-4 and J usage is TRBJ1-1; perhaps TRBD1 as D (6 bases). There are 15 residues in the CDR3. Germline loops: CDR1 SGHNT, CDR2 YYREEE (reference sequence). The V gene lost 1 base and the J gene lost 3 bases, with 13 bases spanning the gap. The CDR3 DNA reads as TGTGCCAGCAGCTTGTTCAGGGGCAGGGACACTGAAGCTTTCTTT. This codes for CASSLFRGRDTEAFF.

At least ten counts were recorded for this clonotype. CDR3 protein: CASSPGGATVQETQYF. CDR3 DNA: TGCGCCAGCAGCCCCGGGGGGGCTACGGTACAAGAGACCCAGTACTTC. The chain links TRBV5-1 to TRBJ2-5, with TRBD2 identical over 8 bases. The CDR3 is 16 residues long. CDR1 and CDR2 (germline): SGHRS, YFSETQ. V lost 4 bases, J lost 2 bases, and 10 bases stayed unmatched.

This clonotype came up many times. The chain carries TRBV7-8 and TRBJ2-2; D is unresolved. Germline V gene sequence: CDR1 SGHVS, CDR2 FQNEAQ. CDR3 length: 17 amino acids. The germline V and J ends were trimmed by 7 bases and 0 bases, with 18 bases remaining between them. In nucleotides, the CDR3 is TGTGCCAGCACCTTCCCCCGACTGCTCGCGAACACCGGGGAGCTGTTTTTT. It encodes CASTFPRLLANTGELFF.

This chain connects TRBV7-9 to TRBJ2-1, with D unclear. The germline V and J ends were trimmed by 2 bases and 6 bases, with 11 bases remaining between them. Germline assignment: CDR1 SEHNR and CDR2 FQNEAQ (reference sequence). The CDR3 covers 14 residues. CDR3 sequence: CASSLNRMRNEQFF. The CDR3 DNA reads TGTGCCAGCAGCTTAAATCGTATGCGCAATGAGCAGTTCTTC.

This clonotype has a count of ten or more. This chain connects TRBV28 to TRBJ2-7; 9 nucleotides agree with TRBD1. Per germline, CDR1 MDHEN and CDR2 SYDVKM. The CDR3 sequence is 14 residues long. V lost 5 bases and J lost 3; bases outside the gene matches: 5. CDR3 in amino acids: CASSMTGGFYEQYV. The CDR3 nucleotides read TGTGCCAGCAGTATGACAGGGGGGTTCTACGAGCAGTACGTC.

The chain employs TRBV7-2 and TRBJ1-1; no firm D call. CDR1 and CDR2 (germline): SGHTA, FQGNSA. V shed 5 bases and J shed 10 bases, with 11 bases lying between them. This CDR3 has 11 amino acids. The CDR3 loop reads CASSVGNVAFF. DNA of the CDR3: TGTGCCAGCAGCGTGGGTAATGTAGCTTTCTTT.

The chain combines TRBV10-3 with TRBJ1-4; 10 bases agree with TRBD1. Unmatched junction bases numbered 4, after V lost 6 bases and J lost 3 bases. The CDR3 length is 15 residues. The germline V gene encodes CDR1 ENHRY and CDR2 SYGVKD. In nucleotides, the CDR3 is TGTGCCATCAGCTCTGGGACAGGGGCTAATGAAAAACTGTTTTTT. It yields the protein CAISSGTGANEKLFF.

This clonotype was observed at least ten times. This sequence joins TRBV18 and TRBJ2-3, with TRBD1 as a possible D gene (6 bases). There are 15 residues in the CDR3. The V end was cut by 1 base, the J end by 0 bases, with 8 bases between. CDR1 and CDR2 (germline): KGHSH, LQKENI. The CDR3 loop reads CASSPRQESTDTQYF. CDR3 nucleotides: TGTGCCAGCTCACCACGACAGGAGAGCACAGATACGCAGTATTTT.

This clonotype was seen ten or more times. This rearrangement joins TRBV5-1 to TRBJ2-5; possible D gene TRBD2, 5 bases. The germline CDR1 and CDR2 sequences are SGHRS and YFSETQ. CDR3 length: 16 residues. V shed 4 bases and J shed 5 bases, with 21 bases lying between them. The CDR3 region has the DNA TGCGCCAGCAGCGCAATGCTAGGTGGAGGTGAGGAGACCCAGTACTTC. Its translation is CASSAMLGGGEETQYF.

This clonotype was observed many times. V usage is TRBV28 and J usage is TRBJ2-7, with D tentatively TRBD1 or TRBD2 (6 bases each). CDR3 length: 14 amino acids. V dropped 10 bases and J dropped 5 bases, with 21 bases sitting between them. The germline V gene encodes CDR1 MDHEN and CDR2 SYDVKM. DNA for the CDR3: TGTGCCACCATCAAATGGGGGGCGACGGACGAGCAGTACGTC. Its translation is CATIKWGATDEQYV.

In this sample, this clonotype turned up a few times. CDR3 loop: CASSPPGQRETQYF. The CDR3 DNA reads TGTGCCAGCAGCCCCCCGGGACAGCGGGAGACCCAGTACTTC. V and J are TRBV4-2 and TRBJ2-5; 7 nucleotides agree with TRBD1. CDR1 is LGHNA and CDR2 is YNFKEQ in the germline V gene. This CDR3 is 14 amino acids long. Trimming at V came to 4 bases and at J to 5 bases, leaving 7 bases not matched to a gene.

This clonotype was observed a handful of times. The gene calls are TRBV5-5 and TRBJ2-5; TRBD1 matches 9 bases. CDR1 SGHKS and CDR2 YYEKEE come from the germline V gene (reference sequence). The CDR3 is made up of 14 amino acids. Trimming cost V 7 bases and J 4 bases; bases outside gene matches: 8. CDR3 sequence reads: CASDGDRAAETQYF. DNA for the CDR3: TGTGCCAGCGACGGGGACAGGGCGGCAGAGACCCAGTACTTC. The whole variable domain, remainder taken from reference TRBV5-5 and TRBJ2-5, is DAGVTQSPTHLIKTRGQQVTLRCSPISGHKSVSWYQQVLGQGPQFIFQYYEKEERGRGNFPDRFSARQFPNYSSELNVNALLLGDSALYLCASDGDRAAETQYFGPGTRLLVL.

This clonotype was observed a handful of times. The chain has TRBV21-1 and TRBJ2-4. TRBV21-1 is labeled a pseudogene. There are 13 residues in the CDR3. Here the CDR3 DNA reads TGTGCCAGCAGCAAAGAGGGTTCGGGCATTCAGTACTTC. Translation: CASSKEGSGIQYF.

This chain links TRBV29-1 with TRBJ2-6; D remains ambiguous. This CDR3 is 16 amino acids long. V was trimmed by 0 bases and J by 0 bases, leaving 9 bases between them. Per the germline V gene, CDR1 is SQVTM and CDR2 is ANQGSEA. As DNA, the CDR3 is TGCAGCGTTGAAGACTTCGAGAGCTCTGGGGCCAACGTCCTGACTTTC. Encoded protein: CSVEDFESSGANVLTF.

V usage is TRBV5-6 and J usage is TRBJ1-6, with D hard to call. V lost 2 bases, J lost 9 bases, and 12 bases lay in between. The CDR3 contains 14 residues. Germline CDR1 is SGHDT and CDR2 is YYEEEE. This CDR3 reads CASSFMVPSSPLHF. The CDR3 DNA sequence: TGTGCCAGCAGCTTTATGGTTCCGAGTTCACCCCTCCACTTT. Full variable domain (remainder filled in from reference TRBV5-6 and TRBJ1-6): DAGVTQSPTHLIKTRGQQVTLRCSPKSGHDTVSWYQQALGQGPQFIFQYYEEEERQRGNFPDRFSGHQFPNYSSELNVNALLLGDSALYLCASSFMVPSSPLHFGNGTRLTVT.

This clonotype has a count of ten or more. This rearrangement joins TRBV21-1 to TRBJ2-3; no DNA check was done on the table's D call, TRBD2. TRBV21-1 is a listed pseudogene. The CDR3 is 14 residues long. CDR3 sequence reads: CASSKGGSTDTQYF. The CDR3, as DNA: TGTGCCAGCAGCAAAGGAGGGAGCACAGATACGCAGTATTTT.

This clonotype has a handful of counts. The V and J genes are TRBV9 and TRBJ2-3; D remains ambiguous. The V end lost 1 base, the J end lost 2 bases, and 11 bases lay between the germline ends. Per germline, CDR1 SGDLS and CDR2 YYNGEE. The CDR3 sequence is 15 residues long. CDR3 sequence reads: CASSVTVAITDTQYF. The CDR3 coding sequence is TGTGCCAGCAGCGTAACCGTCGCCATCACAGATACGCAGTATTTT.

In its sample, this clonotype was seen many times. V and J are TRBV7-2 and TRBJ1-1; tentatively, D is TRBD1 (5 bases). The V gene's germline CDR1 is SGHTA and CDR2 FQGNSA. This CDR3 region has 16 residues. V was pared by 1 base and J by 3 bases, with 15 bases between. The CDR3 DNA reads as TGTGCCAGCAGCTTAGTGCATGGGGGAATTTACACTGAAGCTTTCTTT. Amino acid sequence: CASSLVHGGIYTEAFF.

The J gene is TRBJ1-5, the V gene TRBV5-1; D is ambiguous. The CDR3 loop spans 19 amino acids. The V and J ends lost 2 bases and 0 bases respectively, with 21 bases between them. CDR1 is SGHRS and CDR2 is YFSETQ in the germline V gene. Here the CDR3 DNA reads TGCGCCAGCAGCTTTCGACGGTCCCCTAGCTCGTTTAGCAATCAGCCCCAGCATTTT. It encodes CASSFRRSPSSFSNQPQHF. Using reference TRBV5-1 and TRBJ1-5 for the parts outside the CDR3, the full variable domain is KAGVTQTPRYLIKTRGQQVTLSCSPISGHRSVSWYQQTPGQGLQFLFEYFSETQRNKGNFPGRFSGRQFSNSRSEMNVSTLELGDSALYLCASSFRRSPSSFSNQPQHFGDGTRLSIL.

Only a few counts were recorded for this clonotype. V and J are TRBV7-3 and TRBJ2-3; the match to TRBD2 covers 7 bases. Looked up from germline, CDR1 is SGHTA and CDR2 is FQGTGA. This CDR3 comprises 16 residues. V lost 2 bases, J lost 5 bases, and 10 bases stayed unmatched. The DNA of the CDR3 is TGTGCCAGCAGCTTACGTCCAGCGGGGTCGGTAGATACGCAGTATTTT. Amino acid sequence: CASSLRPAGSVDTQYF.

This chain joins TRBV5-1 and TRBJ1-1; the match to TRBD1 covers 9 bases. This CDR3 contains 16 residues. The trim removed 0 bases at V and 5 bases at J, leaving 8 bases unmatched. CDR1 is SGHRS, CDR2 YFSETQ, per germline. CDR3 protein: CASSLEPTGGFTEAFF. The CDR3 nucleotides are TGCGCCAGCAGCTTGGAGCCCACAGGGGGCTTTACTGAAGCTTTCTTT.

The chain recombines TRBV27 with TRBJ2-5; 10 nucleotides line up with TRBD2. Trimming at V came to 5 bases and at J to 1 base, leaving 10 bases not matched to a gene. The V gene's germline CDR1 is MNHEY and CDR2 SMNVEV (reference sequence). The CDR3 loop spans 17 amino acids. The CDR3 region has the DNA TGTGCCAGCAGTCCAGGAACTAGCGGGGATTCCCAAGAGACCCAGTACTTC. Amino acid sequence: CASSPGTSGDSQETQYF.

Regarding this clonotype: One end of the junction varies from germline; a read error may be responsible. CDR3 residues: CASSKERGRPSGKLFF. Here the CDR3 DNA reads TGCGCCAGCAGCAAAGAACGGGGCAGGCCTTCTGGAAAACTGTTTTTT. The chain employs TRBV4-3 and TRBJ1-4, with a tentative D call TRBD1 (5 bases). CDR1 is LGHNA, CDR2 YSLEER, per germline. The CDR3 totals 16 residues.

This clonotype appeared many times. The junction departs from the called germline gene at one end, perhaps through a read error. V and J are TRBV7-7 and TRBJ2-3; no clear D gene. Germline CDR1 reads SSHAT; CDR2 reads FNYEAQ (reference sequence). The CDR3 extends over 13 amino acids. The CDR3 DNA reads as TGTGCTAGCAGCTTAACGTACACAGATACGCAGTATTTT. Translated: CASSLTYTDTQYF. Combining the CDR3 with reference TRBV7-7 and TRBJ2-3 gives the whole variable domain GAGVSQSPRYKVTKRGQDVTLRCDPISSHATLYWYQQALGQGPEFLTYFNYEAQPDKSGLPSDRFSAERPEGSISTLTIQRTEQRDSAMYRCASSLTYTDTQYFGPGTRLTVL.

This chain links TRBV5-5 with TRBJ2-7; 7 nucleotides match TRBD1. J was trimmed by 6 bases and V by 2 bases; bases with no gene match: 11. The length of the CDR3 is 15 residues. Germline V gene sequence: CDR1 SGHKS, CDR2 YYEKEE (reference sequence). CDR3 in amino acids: CASSFEPGQIREQYF. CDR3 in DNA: TGTGCCAGCAGCTTTGAACCGGGACAGATCCGCGAGCAGTACTTC.

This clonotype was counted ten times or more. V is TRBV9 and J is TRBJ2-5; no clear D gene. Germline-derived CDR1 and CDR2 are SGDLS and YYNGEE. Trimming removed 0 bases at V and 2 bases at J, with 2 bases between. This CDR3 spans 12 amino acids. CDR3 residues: CASSVEQETQYF. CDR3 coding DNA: TGTGCCAGCAGCGTAGAGCAAGAGACCCAGTACTTC.

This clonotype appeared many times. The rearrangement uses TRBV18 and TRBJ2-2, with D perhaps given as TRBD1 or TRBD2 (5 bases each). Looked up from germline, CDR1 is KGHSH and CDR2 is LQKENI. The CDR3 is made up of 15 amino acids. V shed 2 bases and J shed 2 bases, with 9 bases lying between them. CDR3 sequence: CASSPEGSNTGELFF. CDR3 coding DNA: TGTGCCAGCTCACCAGAGGGGAGTAACACCGGGGAGCTGTTTTTT.

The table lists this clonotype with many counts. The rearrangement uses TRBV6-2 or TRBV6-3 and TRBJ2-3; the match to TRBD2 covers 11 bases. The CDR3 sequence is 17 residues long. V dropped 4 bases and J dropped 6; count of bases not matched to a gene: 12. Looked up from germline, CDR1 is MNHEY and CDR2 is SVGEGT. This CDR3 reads CASSSTSPSGGRDTQYF. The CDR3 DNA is TGTGCCAGCAGTTCGACGTCCCCTAGCGGGGGGCGGGATACGCAGTATTTT.

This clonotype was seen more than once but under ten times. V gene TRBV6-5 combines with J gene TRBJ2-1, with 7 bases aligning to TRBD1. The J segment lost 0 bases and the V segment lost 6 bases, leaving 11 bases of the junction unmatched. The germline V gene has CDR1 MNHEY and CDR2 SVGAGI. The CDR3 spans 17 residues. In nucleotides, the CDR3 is TGTGCCAGCAGAAGCGACTCATCAGGGGGCTCCTACAATGAGCAGTTCTTC. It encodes CASRSDSSGGSYNEQFF.

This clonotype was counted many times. The DNA for the CDR3 is TGTGCCAGCTCACCAGGGGAAACAGATACGCAGTATTTT. This translates into CASSPGETDTQYF. This chain connects TRBV18 to TRBJ2-3; D unclear. CDR3 size: 13 residues. Trimming took off 2 bases at V and 3 bases at J, with 6 bases between the two ends. Germline assignment: CDR1 KGHSH and CDR2 LQKENI. Supplemented by reference TRBV18 and TRBJ2-3, the full variable domain reads NAGVMQNPRHLVRRRGQEARLRCSPMKGHSHVYWYRQLPEEGLKFMVYLQKENIIDESGMPKERFSAEFPKEGPSILRIQQVVRGDSAAYFCASSPGETDTQYFGPGTRLTVL.